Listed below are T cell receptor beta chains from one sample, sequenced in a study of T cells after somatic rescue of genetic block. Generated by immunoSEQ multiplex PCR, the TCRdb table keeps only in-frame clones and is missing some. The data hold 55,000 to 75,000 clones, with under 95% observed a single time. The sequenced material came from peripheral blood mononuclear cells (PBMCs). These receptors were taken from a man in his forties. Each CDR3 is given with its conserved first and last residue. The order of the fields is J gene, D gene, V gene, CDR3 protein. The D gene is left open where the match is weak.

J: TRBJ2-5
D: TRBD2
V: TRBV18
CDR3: CASSPPGAGGPQETQYF

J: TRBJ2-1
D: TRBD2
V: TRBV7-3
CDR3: CASSLTFSGGINEQFF

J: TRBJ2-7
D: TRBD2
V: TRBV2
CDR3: CASSAGGSSYEQYF

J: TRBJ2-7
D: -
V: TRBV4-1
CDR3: CASSHAVDGEQYF

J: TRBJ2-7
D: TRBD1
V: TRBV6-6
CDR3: CASSYGKTGTYYEQYF

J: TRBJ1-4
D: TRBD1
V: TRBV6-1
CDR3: CASSEEGAIREKLFF

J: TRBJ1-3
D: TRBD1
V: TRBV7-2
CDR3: CASSLGDRVGNTIYF

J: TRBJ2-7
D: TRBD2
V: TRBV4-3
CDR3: CASSQIPSGTYEQYF

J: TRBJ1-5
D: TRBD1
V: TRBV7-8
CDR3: CASSLGQGRGNQPQHF

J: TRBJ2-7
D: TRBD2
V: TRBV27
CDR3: CASSVAGSSYEQYF

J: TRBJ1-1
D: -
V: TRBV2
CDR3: CASRRESPNTEAFF

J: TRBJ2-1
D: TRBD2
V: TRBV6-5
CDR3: CASSRGLAGGEQFF

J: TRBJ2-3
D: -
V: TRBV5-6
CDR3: CASSLLRTDTQYF

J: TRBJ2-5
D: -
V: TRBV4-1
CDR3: CASSQDIGETQYF

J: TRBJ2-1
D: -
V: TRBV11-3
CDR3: CASSLDLRGGTPEQFF

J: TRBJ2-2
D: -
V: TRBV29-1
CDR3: CSVPRGTGELFF

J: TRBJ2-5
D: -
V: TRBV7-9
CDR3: CASGRQTSQETQYF

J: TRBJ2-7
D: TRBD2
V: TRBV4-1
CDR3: CASSIAGGTYEQYF

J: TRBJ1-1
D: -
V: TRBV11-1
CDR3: CASSQVRENTEAFF

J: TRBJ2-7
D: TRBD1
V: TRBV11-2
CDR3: CASSLVGQGDYEQYF

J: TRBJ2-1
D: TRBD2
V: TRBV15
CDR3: CATSRDYVAGGRYEQFF

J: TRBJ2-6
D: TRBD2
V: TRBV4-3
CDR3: CASSETSGSGANVLTF

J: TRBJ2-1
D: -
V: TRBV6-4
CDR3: CASSAAGEGDEQFF

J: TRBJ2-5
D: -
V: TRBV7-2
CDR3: CASSLKDSGETQYF

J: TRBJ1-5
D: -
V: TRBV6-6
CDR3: CASSVQAQPQHF

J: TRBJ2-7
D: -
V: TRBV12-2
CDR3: CASRLRGLASYEQYF

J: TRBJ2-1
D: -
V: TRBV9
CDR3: CASSVDPGAYNEQFF

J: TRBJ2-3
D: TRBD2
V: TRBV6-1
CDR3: CASRSSGGADTQYF

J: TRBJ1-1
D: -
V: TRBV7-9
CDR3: CASIVQNVNTEAFF

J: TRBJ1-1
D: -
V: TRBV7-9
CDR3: CASSLNPGRNTEAFF

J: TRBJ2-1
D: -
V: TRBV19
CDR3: CATSSTAGPYNEQFF

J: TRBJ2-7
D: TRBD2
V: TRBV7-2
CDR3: CASSLVAGLVYEQYF

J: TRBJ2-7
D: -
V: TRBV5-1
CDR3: CASSLGTSLYEQYF